The rows below give T cell receptor beta chains drawn from one sample of a study of cytotoxic CD8 clonotypes in ibrutinib-treated CLL. TCRdb's table, derived via immunoSEQ multiplex PCR, lists solely in-frame clones and lacks some. The table includes hundreds of thousands of clones, 70% detected once. This material consisted of PBMCs, taken after 24 months of ibrutinib treatment. These receptors were taken from a human donor with chronic lymphocytic leukemia. The CDR3 runs from the conserved cysteine through the conserved F or W. A D gene is named only where the DNA matches it firmly. Clone size is not always given. Where it is, it says once, few, many or a class for expanded clones.

V: TRBV25-1; size: once; D: .; length: 14; J: TRBJ2-7; CDR3: CASGPTTGPYEQYF; DNA: TGTGCCAGCGGGCCAACGACAGGACCCTACGAGCAGTACTTC
V: TRBV7-8; size: .; D: .; length: 15; J: TRBJ2-5; CDR3: CASSAGTVGKETQYF; DNA: TGTGCCAGCAGCGCAGGGACCGTTGGGAAAGAGACCCAGTACTTC
V: TRBV7-2; size: .; D: .; length: 14; J: TRBJ2-5; CDR3: CASSFSGPQETQYF; DNA: TGTGCCAGCAGCTTCTCCGGGCCTCAAGAGACCCAGTACTTC
V: TRBV15; size: .; D: TRBD1; length: 14; J: TRBJ1-2; CDR3: CATSRGQGDYGYTF; DNA: TGTGCCACCAGCAGAGGTCAGGGGGACTATGGCTACACCTTC
V: TRBV5-8; size: .; D: TRBD1; length: 15; J: TRBJ1-5; CDR3: CASSLEGQGGQPQHF; DNA: TGTGCCAGCAGCTTGGAGGGACAGGGAGGTCAGCCCCAGCATTTT
V: TRBV6-5; size: .; D: TRBD1; length: 15; J: TRBJ1-2; CDR3: CASSRRDSSNYGYTF; DNA: TGTGCCAGCAGCCGCCGGGACAGCTCTAACTATGGCTACACCTTC
V: TRBV5-1; size: .; D: .; length: 13; J: TRBJ1-2; CDR3: CASSLDGEGGYTF; DNA: TGCGCCAGCAGCTTGGACGGGGAGGGTGGCTACACCTTC
V: TRBV6-5; size: .; D: .; length: 15; J: TRBJ1-1; CDR3: CASSYGKGADTEAFF; DNA: TGTGCCAGCAGTTACGGGAAAGGCGCTGACACTGAAGCTTTCTTT
V: TRBV7-9; size: .; D: TRBD1; length: 17; J: TRBJ2-6; CDR3: CASSPGQGATGANVLTF; DNA: TGTGCCAGCAGCCCGGGACAGGGAGCAACTGGGGCCAACGTCCTGACTTTC
V: TRBV6-5; size: once; D: .; length: 15; J: TRBJ2-7; CDR3: CASSYGQGHPYEQYF; DNA: TGTGCCAGCAGTTACGGTCAGGGGCACCCCTACGAGCAGTACTTC
V: TRBV5-1; size: .; D: .; length: 15; J: TRBJ2-3; CDR3: CASSWTVPSTDTQYF; DNA: TGCGCCAGCAGCTGGACGGTCCCTAGCACAGATACGCAGTATTTT
V: TRBV27; size: .; D: .; length: 12; J: TRBJ1-5; CDR3: CASKASNQPQHF; DNA: TGTGCCAGCAAAGCTAGCAATCAGCCCCAGCATTTT
V: TRBV30; size: .; D: TRBD1; length: 14; J: TRBJ1-4; CDR3: CAWTRGTGGDKLFF; DNA: TGTGCCTGGACTCGGGGGACAGGGGGCGATAAACTGTTTTTT
V: TRBV6-6; size: .; D: .; length: 15; J: TRBJ1-5; CDR3: CASRGPIGGNQPQHF; DNA: TGTGCCAGCAGGGGACCAATTGGGGGCAATCAGCCCCAGCATTTT